This is a list of T cell receptor beta chains from one sample in a study of siplizumab effects on memory and regulatory T cells. Clones were sequenced by immunoSEQ multiplex PCR, and TCRdb holds only the in-frame ones, with some missing. Of some 100,000 clones listed, 80% to 95% are singletons. Input material: CD4+ T cells sorted from blood. These TCRs come from a human donor in good health. Some clones in this sample may be carry-over from other donors' samples. Each CDR3 is given with its conserved first and last residue. The D gene is left open where the match is weak. For some rows the clone size is stated as once, few or many, or as a class when expanded; others skip it.

CATSRIRSPNQGGQYF,TGTGCCACCAGCAGGATTCGCAGTCCCAATCAAGGGGGGCAGTACTTC,NA,NA,TRBV15,TRBJ2-7
CASRSTGSSYEQYF,TGTGCCAGTCGTTCGACAGGGAGCTCCTACGAGCAGTACTTC,NA,TRBD1,TRBV19,TRBJ2-7
CATSRGVGSGPRTDTQYF,TGTGCCACCAGCAGAGGGGTCGGGAGCGGCCCTAGAACAGACACGCAGTATTTT,NA,NA,TRBV15,TRBJ2-3
CASSPAVGFYEQYF,TGTGCCAGCAGCCCCGCGGTGGGATTCTACGAGCAGTACTTC,NA,NA,TRBV7-9,TRBJ2-7
CASMPSSETQYF,TGTGCCAGCATGCCGTCAAGTGAAACGCAGTATTTT,NA,NA,TRBV6-1,TRBJ2-3
CASSYGRTDTQYF,TGTGCCAGCAGCTACGGACGCACAGATACGCAGTATTTT,NA,NA,TRBV7-2,TRBJ2-3
CASSINQGYNEKLFF,TGTGCCAGCAGCATAAACCAAGGGTACAATGAAAAACTGTTTTTT,NA,NA,TRBV28,TRBJ1-4
CASSARESNYEQYF,TGTGCCAGCAGCGCCAGGGAGTCCAACTACGAGCAGTACTTC,NA,NA,TRBV7-8,TRBJ2-7
CASSAGLADPGAQYF,TGTGCCAGCAGCGCAGGACTAGCGGACCCAGGGGCCCAGTACTTC,NA,TRBD2,TRBV9,TRBJ2-5
CASRALPGPNTGELFF,TGTGCCAGCAGGGCCCTCCCGGGACCGAACACCGGGGAGCTGTTTTTT,NA,NA,TRBV27,TRBJ2-2
CASSSIGEQYF,TGTGCCAGCAGTTCCATAGGGGAGCAGTACTTC,NA,NA,TRBV6-1,TRBJ2-7
CASTYRDTEAFF,TGTGCCAGCACCTACAGGGACACTGAAGCTTTCTTT,NA,NA,TRBV6-1,TRBJ1-1
CASSLGTALPYEQYF,TGTGCCAGCAGCTTAGGGACAGCACTTCCCTACGAGCAGTACTTC,NA,TRBD1,TRBV7-3,TRBJ2-7
CAIKRARKSTDTQYF,TGTGCCATCAAAAGGGCGAGGAAAAGCACAGATACGCAGTATTTT,NA,NA,TRBV10-3,TRBJ2-3
CASSLPRFDPYEQYF,TGTGCCAGCAGCTTACCACGATTTGACCCCTACGAGCAGTACTTC,NA,NA,TRBV7-8,TRBJ2-7
CASSSRVRTPYEQYF,TGTGCCAGCAGCTCCAGGGTAAGGACCCCCTACGAGCAGTACTTC,NA,NA,TRBV7-2,TRBJ2-7
CAISESTSNEQFF,TGTGCCATCAGTGAGTCGACTAGCAATGAGCAGTTCTTC,NA,NA,TRBV10-3,TRBJ2-1
CASSLNDRNSNQPQHF,TGTGCCAGCAGCTTAAACGACAGGAATAGCAATCAGCCCCAGCATTTT,NA,NA,TRBV7-3,TRBJ1-5
CAIRAPERSSYEQYF,TGTGCCATCAGGGCGCCGGAGCGTAGCTCCTACGAGCAGTACTTC,NA,NA,TRBV10-3,TRBJ2-7
CASSPVRSSYNEQFF,TGTGCCAGCTCACCGGTTCGGAGTTCCTACAATGAGCAGTTCTTC,NA,NA,TRBV18,TRBJ2-1
CASSPLLAGGADTQYF,TGCGCCAGCAGTCCTCTACTAGCGGGAGGGGCAGATACGCAGTATTTT,NA,TRBD2,TRBV10-1,TRBJ2-3
CSVEVGRGGELFF,TGCAGCGTTGAAGTTGGTCGAGGCGGGGAGCTGTTTTTT,NA,NA,TRBV29-1,TRBJ2-2
CASSVETGGDNTQYF,TGTGCCAGCAGCGTAGAGACAGGGGGCGATAATACGCAGTATTTT,NA,TRBD1,TRBV9,TRBJ2-3
CAWSVPLRSPGYTF,TGTGCCTGGAGTGTACCCCTTAGGTCCCCGGGCTACACCTTC,NA,NA,TRBV30,TRBJ1-2
CASRLEGGYQETQYF,TGTGCCAGCAGGTTGGAGGGAGGGTACCAAGAGACCCAGTACTTC,NA,TRBD2,TRBV27,TRBJ2-5
CAISGGRAGTDTQYF,TGTGCCATCAGTGGCGGGAGGGCCGGGACAGATACGCAGTATTTT,NA,TRBD2,TRBV10-3,TRBJ2-3
CSVDGGRTAGEQFF,TGCAGCGTTGACGGCGGGAGGACCGCGGGGGAGCAGTTCTTC,once,TRBD2,TRBV29-1,TRBJ2-1
CASMVPAGEGGQETQYF,TGTGCCAGCATGGTCCCAGCGGGAGAGGGGGGGCAAGAGACCCAGTACTTC,NA,TRBD2,TRBV2,TRBJ2-5
CASSQDGSGSQPRYF,TGCGCCAGCAGCCAAGACGGTAGCGGGAGCCAACCCAGGTACTTC,NA,TRBD2,TRBV4-1,TRBJ2-7
CSVARETTEAFF,TGCAGCGTTGCCAGGGAAACTACTGAAGCTTTCTTT,few,NA,TRBV29-1,TRBJ1-1
CASSLADGVEQFF,TGTGCTAGCAGCTTAGCGGACGGAGTTGAGCAGTTCTTC,NA,NA,TRBV7-7,TRBJ2-1
CASSRQWKSNYGYTF,TGTGCCAGTTCCCGACAGTGGAAATCGAACTATGGCTACACCTTC,once,NA,TRBV28,TRBJ1-2
CASSLEPPRAASSYNEQFF,TGTGCCAGCAGCTTAGAGCCCCCGAGAGCGGCCAGCTCCTACAATGAGCAGTTCTTC,NA,NA,TRBV11-3,TRBJ2-1
CASSLIPLGGSYEQYF,TGTGCCAGCAGTTTAATCCCTCTAGGGGGCTCCTACGAGCAGTACTTC,NA,NA,TRBV28,TRBJ2-7
CSVPGQGGNEQYF,TGCAGCGTTCCGGGACAGGGGGGGAACGAGCAGTACTTC,NA,TRBD1,TRBV29-1,TRBJ2-7
CASGLGQHNEQFF,TGTGCTAGTGGTTTGGGACAGCACAATGAGCAGTTCTTC,NA,NA,TRBV12-5,TRBJ2-1
CASSSAGSYEQYF,TGCGCCAGCAGCTCTGCAGGCTCCTACGAGCAGTACTTC,once,NA,TRBV5-1,TRBJ2-7
CASSLAVSYNEQFF,TGCGCCAGCAGCTTGGCGGTCTCCTACAATGAGCAGTTCTTC,NA,NA,TRBV5-1,TRBJ2-1
CASSEPVFLTGSYNSPLHF,TGTGCCAGCAGTGAGCCCGTTTTCTTGACCGGCTCCTATAATTCACCCCTCCACTTT,NA,NA,TRBV6-1,TRBJ1-6
CATSDPGTENTEAFF,TGTGCCACCAGCGATCCCGGGACAGAGAACACTGAAGCTTTCTTT,NA,TRBD1,TRBV15,TRBJ1-1
CASREPGHQETQYF,TGTGCCAGCAGGGAACCGGGCCATCAAGAGACCCAGTACTTC,NA,NA,TRBV6-1,TRBJ2-5
CASMSGTEETQYF,TGTGCCAGCATGAGCGGGACGGAAGAGACCCAGTACTTC,NA,TRBD2,TRBV6-1,TRBJ2-5
CASSSLGGPDGYTF,TGTGCCAGCAGCTCACTCGGGGGGCCTGATGGCTACACCTTC,NA,NA,TRBV7-3,TRBJ1-2
CASSRIWDKVNYGYTF,TGTGCCAGCAGCCGCATATGGGACAAGGTTAACTATGGCTACACCTTC,NA,NA,TRBV7-9,TRBJ1-2
CASSVEARRDTEAFF,TGTGCCAGCAGCGTAGAGGCCAGGAGGGACACTGAAGCTTTCTTT,NA,NA,TRBV9,TRBJ1-1
CASSLGQGGADTQYF,TGCGCCAGCAGCTTGGGACAGGGGGGCGCAGATACGCAGTATTTT,NA,TRBD1,TRBV5-1,TRBJ2-3
CASSGETGSYNEQFF,TGTGCCAGCTCAGGGGAGACAGGGTCCTACAATGAGCAGTTCTTC,NA,TRBD1,TRBV18,TRBJ2-1
CASSIRREETQYF,TGTGCCAGTAGTATTCGGCGGGAAGAGACCCAGTACTTC,NA,NA,TRBV19,TRBJ2-5